One and the same sample provided the 30 T cell receptor beta chains below, sequenced in a study of OX40 agonist ivuxolimab in advanced cancers. Data came from immunoSEQ multiplex PCR; TCRdb stores just in-frame clones and leaves some out. The sample comprises some 39,000 clones, 81% of which are singletons, and over 20% rests with the top ten. The sample here was CD4+ or CD8+ T cells sorted from blood, taken in a trial of the OX40 agonist ivuxolimab. These receptors came from an adult with an advanced solid tumor such as melanoma, head and neck, liver or kidney cancer.

The genes are TRBV30 and TRBJ2-2; 7 bases match TRBD1. V dropped 4 bases and J dropped 1; count of bases not matched to a gene: 3. CDR3 length: 14 amino acids. The germline V gene encodes CDR1 GTSNPN and CDR2 SVGIG (reference sequence). The chain's CDR3 is CAWTTGRNTGELFF. DNA of the CDR3: TGTGCCTGGACGACAGGGCGGAACACCGGGGAGCTGTTTTTT.

The chain carries TRBV5-1 and TRBJ1-2; D is possibly TRBD1 (5 bases). The V end lost 6 bases, the J end lost 8 bases, and 23 bases lay between the germline ends. The CDR3 length is 15 residues. Germline lookup yields CDR1 SGHRS and CDR2 YFSETQ. The CDR3 DNA reads as TGCGCCAGCACCCCAGGTGGGGGAGAGGTTCGAGGCTACACCTTC. Amino acids: CASTPGGGEVRGYTF.

This chain links TRBV4-2 with TRBJ2-7; TRBD1 is a possible D gene (5 bases). V gave up 0 bases and J gave up 4 bases, with 13 bases separating them. CDR1 LGHNA and CDR2 YNFKEQ come from the germline V gene. The CDR3 loop spans 15 amino acids. CDR3 region: CASSQDRVGVYEQYF. CDR3 nucleotides: TGTGCCAGCAGCCAAGATAGGGTAGGGGTGTACGAGCAGTACTTC.

The rearrangement links TRBV12-5 to TRBJ2-1; 12 nucleotides match TRBD2. V lost 1 base and J lost 6; bases outside the gene matches: 4. CDR1 and CDR2 (germline): LGHNT, FRNRAP. This CDR3 spans 16 amino acids. CDR3 DNA: TGTGCTAGTGGTTTGGCCCGACTAGCGGGGGTCAATGAGCAGTTCTTC. It specifies CASGLARLAGVNEQFF.

The rearrangement links TRBV30 to TRBJ2-7, with a possible D match to TRBD1 (6 bases). The CDR3 extends over 13 amino acids. V was pared by 1 base and J by 12 bases, with 19 bases between. From germline, CDR1 is GTSNPN and CDR2 SVGIG (reference sequence). The CDR3 sequence: CAWSGGPGQRWYF. The CDR3 DNA reads as TGTGCCTGGAGTGGCGGACCGGGACAAAGATGGTACTTC.

The chain links TRBV7-6 to TRBJ2-2, with 8 nucleotides matching TRBD1. CDR1 and CDR2 (germline): SGHVS, FNYEAQ. Trimming removed 2 bases from V and 2 bases from J; junction bases left unmatched: 4. The CDR3 has 16 amino acids. The CDR3 loop is CASSLQGASNTGELFF. For the CDR3, the DNA is TGTGCCAGCAGCTTACAGGGGGCGTCTAACACCGGGGAGCTGTTTTTT. The whole variable domain, remainder taken from reference TRBV7-6 and TRBJ2-2, is GAGVSQSPRYKVTKRGQDVALRCDPISGHVSLYWYRQALGQGPEFLTYFNYEAQQDKSGLPNDRFSAERPEGSISTLTIQRTEQRDSAMYRCASSLQGASNTGELFFGEGSRLTVL.

This chain connects TRBV6-6 to TRBJ1-6; D possibly corresponds to TRBD1 (5 bases). The CDR3 length is 14 residues. Trimming shortened V by 2 bases and J by 6 bases, and 8 bases separated the two germline ends. Germline values: CDR1 MNHNY, CDR2 SVGAGI (reference sequence). CDR3 protein: CASSYGGSNSPLHF. The DNA of the CDR3 is TGTGCCAGCAGTTACGGGGGATCTAATTCACCCCTCCACTTT.

V and J are TRBV28 and TRBJ1-4; TRBD1 aligns across 7 bases. Germline V gene sequence: CDR1 MDHEN, CDR2 SYDVKM. Unmatched junction bases numbered 6, after V lost 9 bases and J lost 2 bases. The CDR3 consists of 14 residues. This CDR3 is CASFKGATNEKLFF. DNA of the CDR3: TGTGCCAGTTTCAAGGGGGCGACTAATGAAAAACTGTTTTTT.

By proportion, this clone is medium-sized (0.01 to 0.1%). The genes are TRBV19 and TRBJ1-2; 7 bases are a match to TRBD1. The CDR3 runs to 12 residues. Germline CDR1 LNHDA, CDR2 SQIVND (reference sequence). V was clipped by 7 bases and J by 8 bases; unmatched bases: 7. In nucleotides, the CDR3 is TGTGCCAGTACCCACAGGGGTTACGGCTACACCTTC. It codes for CASTHRGYGYTF. The full variable domain, with the rest looked up from reference TRBV19 and TRBJ1-2, is DGGITQSPKYLFRKEGQNVTLSCEQNLNHDAMYWYRQDPGQGLRLIYYSQIVNDFQKGDIAEGYSVSREKKESFPLTVTSAQKNPTAFYLCASTHRGYGYTFGSGTRLTVV.

This clone has only a few counts. The chain recombines TRBV4-3 with TRBJ1-2; 12 positions agree with TRBD1. The germline V gene has CDR1 LGHNA and CDR2 YSLEER. The CDR3 runs 15 residues. The J segment lost 6 bases and the V segment lost 3 bases, leaving 5 bases of the junction unmatched. The chain's CDR3 is CASSQGTGGNNGYTF. The CDR3, as DNA: TGCGCCAGCAGCCAGGGGACAGGGGGCAATAATGGCTACACCTTC.

The chain couples TRBV30 to TRBJ1-2; D remains ambiguous. Deletions cut 4 bases from V and 3 bases from J, with 12 bases between. This CDR3 has 13 residues. Per the germline V gene, CDR1 is GTSNPN and CDR2 is SVGIG (reference sequence). The CDR3 loop reads CAWNSLRYYGYTF. The CDR3 DNA sequence: TGTGCCTGGAACTCACTAAGATACTATGGCTACACCTTC.

This chain uses TRBV28 with TRBJ2-1; D gene uncertain. V lost 8 bases, J lost 0 bases, and 8 bases lay in between. The CDR3 spans 13 residues. From germline, CDR1 is MDHEN and CDR2 SYDVKM. The CDR3: CASYRGSYNEQFF. The CDR3 nucleotides read TGTGCCAGCTACAGAGGCTCCTACAATGAGCAGTTCTTC.

This clone was seen a few times. This sequence joins TRBV18 and TRBJ2-1; D not resolved. The CDR3 contains 15 residues. V gave up 5 bases and J gave up 0 bases, with 11 bases separating them. Germline V CDR1 and CDR2: KGHSH, LQKENI. CDR3 in DNA: TGTGCCAGCTCATCTAGAGCAAGCTCCTACAATGAGCAGTTCTTC. Translation gives CASSSRASSYNEQFF.

The V and J genes are TRBV6-4 and TRBJ1-1; 7 nucleotides agree with TRBD1. The length of the CDR3 is 15 residues. Germline trimming cut 5 bases from V and 5 bases from J; bases unmatched to any gene: 11. Germline V lookup: CDR1 MRHNA, CDR2 SNTAGT. In DNA, the CDR3 is TGTGCCAGCAGTTACGCCAGGGGGAGGTGGACTGAAGCTTTCTTT. Encoded protein: CASSYARGRWTEAFF.

This clone has more than one count but fewer than ten. This chain joins TRBV4-2 and TRBJ1-2, with D tentatively TRBD1 (6 bases). The CDR3 length is 14 residues. V was cut by 5 bases and J by 3 bases, with 13 bases left in between. Germline V gene data show CDR1 as LGHNA and CDR2 as YNFKEQ. CDR3 sequence (DNA): TGTGCCAGCAGCGCCGAACAGGGATACTATGGCTACACCTTC. It is translated as CASSAEQGYYGYTF.

The gene calls are TRBV6-5 and TRBJ2-7; D is unclear. CDR1 is MNHEY, CDR2 SVGAGI, per germline. There are 13 residues in the CDR3. The ends were cut back, 4 bases at V and 7 bases at J, with 14 bases in the middle. Here the CDR3 DNA reads TGTGCCAGCAGTTTGATGGGGTCTGGGGAGCAGTACTTC. Its translation is CASSLMGSGEQYF.

This chain connects TRBV19 to TRBJ1-5; D might be TRBD1 (5 bases). Germline lookup yields CDR1 LNHDA and CDR2 SQIVND (reference sequence). The CDR3 sequence is 13 residues long. Deletions cut 7 bases from V and 7 bases from J, with 14 bases between. CDR3 coding DNA: TGTGCCAGTAACCTGGGGGGGAAACAGCCCCAGCATTTT. This encodes CASNLGGKQPQHF.

This chain connects TRBV6-1 to TRBJ2-5, with D perhaps TRBD1 (5 bases). V was trimmed by 3 bases and J by 1 base, leaving 12 bases between them. This CDR3 has 15 residues. Germline values: CDR1 MNHNS, CDR2 SASEGT. CDR3 protein: CASSEQGTIQETQYF. For the CDR3, the DNA is TGTGCCAGCAGTGAGCAGGGCACAATCCAAGAGACCCAGTACTTC.

This clone was detected only a few times. The V call is TRBV9, the J call TRBJ1-6, with D tentatively TRBD1 (6 bases). Deletions cut 2 bases from V and 10 bases from J, with 10 bases between. This CDR3 comprises 13 residues. Per the germline V gene, CDR1 is SGDLS and CDR2 is YYNGEE. The CDR3 protein is CASSVRDNSPLHF. The CDR3 DNA is TGTGCCAGCAGCGTCAGGGACAACTCACCCCTCCACTTT.

The chain recombines TRBV10-3 with TRBJ1-5, with unresolved D. This CDR3 has 14 residues. With 0 bases removed from V and 7 bases from J, the gap between germline ends came to 10 bases. Germline-derived CDR1 and CDR2 are ENHRY and SYGVKD. The CDR3 nucleotides read TGTGCCATCAGTGAGTCGATGGGGAGGCAGCCCCAGCATTTT. Its translation: CAISESMGRQPQHF.

Worth noting for this clone: At one of its ends the junction is not consistent with the germline gene, which may arise from a read error. The identical CDR3 is also encoded by other nucleotide sequences in the sample. The chain couples TRBV6-6 to TRBJ2-3, with TRBD2 matching over 9 bases. The CDR3 runs 14 residues. Per germline, CDR1 MNHNY and CDR2 SVGAGI (reference sequence). In nucleotides, the CDR3 is TGTGCCAGCAGTTATGCGGGAGGGCTAGATACACAGTATTTT. Protein sequence: CASSYAGGLDTQYF.

The chain joins TRBV4-1 to TRBJ1-1; tentative D call: TRBD1 (5 bases). The CDR3 loop spans 19 amino acids. Between the trimmed V and J ends, which lost 0 bases and 0 bases, there was a span of 20 bases. Germline V lookup: CDR1 MGHRA, CDR2 YSYEKL. CDR3 in DNA: TGCGCCAGCAGCCAAGACCCTCAGGTTCGACGGGGGATGAACACTGAAGCTTTCTTT. Translating it yields CASSQDPQVRRGMNTEAFF.

The chain combines TRBV11-2 with TRBJ1-5; a weak D match, TRBD1 (6 bases). The germline gives CDR1 SGHAT, CDR2 FQNNGV. This CDR3 comprises 15 residues. V dropped 5 bases and J dropped 2 bases, with 13 bases sitting between them. This CDR3 is CASSHPPGGNQPQHF. The CDR3 nucleotides are TGTGCCAGCAGCCACCCACCAGGGGGCAATCAGCCCCAGCATTTT. Filled out from reference TRBV11-2 and TRBJ1-5, the complete variable domain reads EAGVAQSPRYKIIEKRQSVAFWCNPISGHATLYWYQQILGQGPKLLIQFQNNGVVDDSQLPKDRFSAERLKGVDSTLKIQPAKLEDSAVYLCASSHPPGGNQPQHFGDGTRLSIL.

The chain recombines TRBV28 with TRBJ1-3; D call uncertain. The CDR3 totals 16 residues. Deletions cut 7 bases from V and 0 bases from J, with 16 bases between. Germline CDR1 MDHEN, CDR2 SYDVKM. CDR3 amino acids: CASTTGQSLSGNTIYF. CDR3 DNA sequence: TGTGCCAGCACCACCGGTCAGAGCCTCTCTGGAAACACCATATATTTT. The full variable domain, its missing parts supplied by reference TRBV28 and TRBJ1-3, is DVKVTQSSRYLVKRTGEKVFLECVQDMDHENMFWYRQDPGLGLRLIYFSYDVKMKEKGDIPEGYSVSREKKERFSLILESASTNQTSMYLCASTTGQSLSGNTIYFGEGSWLTVV.

J is TRBJ2-6 and V is TRBV30; TRBD2 matches 8 bases. Trimming at V came to 5 bases and at J to 5 bases, leaving 5 bases not matched to a gene. CDR3 size: 14 residues. Germline values: CDR1 GTSNPN, CDR2 SVGIG (reference sequence). The CDR3: CAWERGTRANVLTF. The CDR3 coding sequence is TGTGCCTGGGAGCGGGGGACCAGGGCCAACGTCCTGACTTTC. Together with reference TRBV30 and TRBJ2-6, the CDR3 gives the full variable domain: SQTIHQWPATLVQPVGSPLSLECTVEGTSNPNLYWYRQAAGRGLQLLFYSVGIGQISSEVPQNLSASRPQDRQFILSSKKLLLSDSGFYLCAWERGTRANVLTFGAGSRLTVL.

The rearrangement links TRBV5-1 to TRBJ2-1; weak D call: TRBD1 (5 bases). The germline V gene encodes CDR1 SGHRS and CDR2 YFSETQ. The germline V and J ends were trimmed by 4 bases and 5 bases, with 19 bases remaining between them. The CDR3 is 16 residues long. CDR3 region: CASSLRAGSLNNEQFF. DNA for the CDR3: TGCGCCAGCAGCCTCAGGGCAGGATCCCTTAACAATGAGCAGTTCTTC.

The sample holds one count of this clone. One end of the junction is discordant with germline, which a read error may explain. The CDR3 nucleotides are TGTGCCAGCAGGGGGGCCTCCCACGAGCAGTACTTC. Its protein is CASRGASHEQYF. The chain couples TRBV11-2 to TRBJ2-7; a weak D match, TRBD1 (6 bases). Germline CDR1 and CDR2: SGHAT and FQNNGV. The CDR3 spans 12 residues.

The chain carries TRBV25-1 and TRBJ2-7; 7 bases fit TRBD2. The length of the CDR3 is 13 residues. CDR1 is MGHDK and CDR2 is SYGVNS in the germline V gene. V gave up 6 bases and J gave up 6 bases; unmatched junction bases: 8. The CDR3 protein is CASSRGVRGEQYF. CDR3 coding DNA: TGTGCCAGCAGCCGGGGGGTGCGAGGCGAGCAGTACTTC.

The J gene is TRBJ1-1, the V gene TRBV5-1; possibly TRBD1 for D (6 bases). This CDR3 is 15 amino acids long. V was clipped by 4 bases and J by 4 bases, with 17 bases between them. Germline assignment: CDR1 SGHRS and CDR2 YFSETQ. In DNA form, the CDR3 reads TGCGCCAGCAGCGTCATGGGGGCCGGGGGCACTGAAGCTTTCTTT. Translated, it gives CASSVMGAGGTEAFF.

The rearrangement links TRBV5-1 to TRBJ2-7; a weak D match, TRBD2 (5 bases). Germline CDR1 SGHRS, CDR2 YFSETQ. This CDR3 is built from 13 residues. Trimming pared 5 bases from V and 3 bases from J, leaving 12 bases between. The CDR3 DNA sequence: TGCGCCAGCAGAGATATTCGGGGCTACGAGCAGTACTTC. Protein sequence: CASRDIRGYEQYF.